The rows below give T cell receptor beta chains drawn from one sample of a study of OX40 agonist ivuxolimab in advanced cancers. TCRdb's table, derived via immunoSEQ multiplex PCR, lists solely in-frame clones and lacks some. The sample consists of roughly 79,000 clones, less than 85% of them appearing once. The sample in question was CD4+ or CD8+ T cells sorted from blood, obtained in a trial of the OX40 agonist ivuxolimab. All receptors come from an adult with an advanced solid tumor such as melanoma, head and neck, liver or kidney cancer. Each CDR3 is given with its conserved first and last residue. The order of the fields is clone size, CDR3 length, V gene, D gene, J gene, CDR3 DNA, CDR3 protein. A D gene is named only where the DNA matches it firmly. The size field is filled for only some rows; it gives once, few, many or a size class.

size: NA; length: 14; V: TRBV30; D: TRBD1; J: TRBJ2-3; DNA: TGTGCCTGGAGTGAGGGACAGGCGATAGATACGCAGTATTTT; CDR3: CAWSEGQAIDTQYF
size: once; length: 11; V: TRBV20-1; D: NA; J: TRBJ2-7; DNA: TGCAGTGCTAGAGATTACCACGAGCAGTACTTC; CDR3: CSARDYHEQYF
size: NA; length: 15; V: TRBV7-2; D: NA; J: TRBJ2-1; DNA: TGTGCCAGCAGCCAAACCGGGACGAATAACAATGAGCAGTTCTTC; CDR3: CASSQTGTNNNEQFF
size: few; length: 13; V: TRBV2; D: NA; J: TRBJ1-1; DNA: TGTGCCAGCAGTGCCCAGGGAGAGACTGAAGCTTTCTTT; CDR3: CASSAQGETEAFF
size: once; length: 15; V: TRBV5-1; D: TRBD1; J: TRBJ1-6; DNA: TGCGCCAGCACCCTTTCCGGGACAGGGTTCTCACCCCTCCACTTT; CDR3: CASTLSGTGFSPLHF
size: NA; length: 12; V: TRBV7-9; D: NA; J: TRBJ2-7; DNA: TGTGCCAGCAGCTTGCAGGGAGGCGAGCAGTACTTC; CDR3: CASSLQGGEQYF
size: NA; length: 16; V: TRBV7-2; D: TRBD2; J: TRBJ2-7; DNA: TGTGCCAGCAGTGGACTAGCGGGAGACGCCTCCTACGAGCAGTACTTC; CDR3: CASSGLAGDASYEQYF
size: few; length: 15; V: TRBV27; D: NA; J: TRBJ1-2; DNA: TGTGCCAGCAGTTTATCGCCGACAGGACTGGCTGGCTACACCTTC; CDR3: CASSLSPTGLAGYTF
size: NA; length: 17; V: TRBV18; D: NA; J: TRBJ2-2; DNA: TGTGCCAGCTCACCATATGAGGTGGGCGTTGGCACCGGGGAGCTGTTTTTT; CDR3: CASSPYEVGVGTGELFF
size: NA; length: 15; V: TRBV9; D: NA; J: TRBJ1-1; DNA: TGTGCCAGCAGTGTCGGGACATTAAGAGGGACTGAAGCTTTCTTT; CDR3: CASSVGTLRGTEAFF
size: few; length: 15; V: TRBV11-2; D: NA; J: TRBJ2-1; DNA: TGTGCCAGCAGGTCCAGGGGTAGGTCCTACAATGAGCAGTTCTTC; CDR3: CASRSRGRSYNEQFF
size: NA; length: 15; V: TRBV4-1; D: NA; J: TRBJ1-1; DNA: TGCGCCAGCAGCCGAGGACGGAGGATGAACACTGAAGCTTTCTTT; CDR3: CASSRGRRMNTEAFF
size: few; length: 12; V: TRBV30; D: NA; J: TRBJ1-5; DNA: TGTGCCTGGAGTAGCGTGATCCAGCCCCAGCATTTT; CDR3: CAWSSVIQPQHF
size: NA; length: 16; V: TRBV25-1; D: NA; J: TRBJ2-3; DNA: TGTGCCAGCAGTGAACCATGGGGGACCGGCACAGATACGCAGTATTTT; CDR3: CASSEPWGTGTDTQYF
size: NA; length: 14; V: TRBV5-1; D: NA; J: TRBJ2-1; DNA: TGCGCCAGCAGCTTGGACGCAACCTACAATGAGCAGTTCTTC; CDR3: CASSLDATYNEQFF
size: NA; length: 16; V: TRBV4-3; D: TRBD2; J: TRBJ2-4; DNA: TGCGCCAGCAGCCGGCTAGCGGGGGGCCGCCAAAACATTCAGTACTTC; CDR3: CASSRLAGGRQNIQYF
size: NA; length: 15; V: TRBV28; D: TRBD2; J: TRBJ2-3; DNA: TGTGCCAGCAGTTTAGGGCTAGCGGGAGTTAATACGCAGTATTTT; CDR3: CASSLGLAGVNTQYF
size: NA; length: 14; V: TRBV6-5; D: NA; J: TRBJ1-4; DNA: TGTGCCAGCAGTTCCATCTACAGGGCTGAAAAACTGTTTTTT; CDR3: CASSSIYRAEKLFF
size: NA; length: 15; V: TRBV2; D: TRBD2; J: TRBJ2-5; DNA: TGTGCCAGCAGTGCCGGACTAGCTCCCCGAGAGACCCAGTACTTC; CDR3: CASSAGLAPRETQYF
size: NA; length: 18; V: TRBV28; D: NA; J: TRBJ2-7; DNA: TGTGCCAGCAGTTCCGGTACAATTCGATGGGGACGCTCCTACGAGCAGTACTTC; CDR3: CASSSGTIRWGRSYEQYF
size: NA; length: 17; V: TRBV5-4; D: TRBD2; J: TRBJ2-5; DNA: TGTGCCAGCAGCTTGACTAGCGGGAGAATGGTGGGAGAGACCCAGTACTTC; CDR3: CASSLTSGRMVGETQYF
size: NA; length: 15; V: TRBV25-1; D: TRBD1; J: TRBJ2-3; DNA: TGTGCCAGCAGTGAATTTGGACAGGGGCTAGATACGCAGTATTTT; CDR3: CASSEFGQGLDTQYF
size: NA; length: 14; V: TRBV28; D: NA; J: TRBJ2-7; DNA: TGTGCCAGCAGTAGACAGGCCCTATCCTACGAGCAGTACTTC; CDR3: CASSRQALSYEQYF
size: NA; length: 15; V: TRBV7-3; D: TRBD2; J: TRBJ2-2; DNA: TGTGCCAGCAGCCTGGGACTAGCGGGGACCGGGGAGCTGTTTTTT; CDR3: CASSLGLAGTGELFF
size: NA; length: 16; V: TRBV4-3; D: TRBD1; J: TRBJ2-1; DNA: TGCGCCAGCAGCCAAGATGAAGGACAGGGTCGCGGTGAGCAGTTCTTC; CDR3: CASSQDEGQGRGEQFF
size: NA; length: 14; V: TRBV2; D: TRBD1; J: TRBJ2-5; DNA: TGTGCCAGCAGGGAACAGGGGGCAGGGGAGACCCAGTACTTC; CDR3: CASREQGAGETQYF
size: few; length: 13; V: TRBV29-1; D: TRBD1; J: TRBJ1-4; DNA: TGCAGCGCCACCGAAGGACAGGGTGGAAAACTGTTTTTT; CDR3: CSATEGQGGKLFF
size: NA; length: 15; V: TRBV7-9; D: TRBD1; J: TRBJ1-1; DNA: TGTGCCAGCAGCTTAGCGGGACAGGGGAGGACTGAAGCTTTCTTT; CDR3: CASSLAGQGRTEAFF
size: NA; length: 11; V: TRBV6-5; D: NA; J: TRBJ2-5; DNA: TGTGCCAGCGGGAGCCGAGAGACCCAGTACTTC; CDR3: CASGSRETQYF
size: NA; length: 15; V: TRBV25-1; D: TRBD1; J: TRBJ1-4; DNA: TGTGCCAGCAGTGATCTGACAGGGGAAGGGGAAAAACTGTTTTTT; CDR3: CASSDLTGEGEKLFF
size: NA; length: 18; V: TRBV6-1; D: NA; J: TRBJ2-7; DNA: TGTGCCAGCAGTGAAAGATCCCCCAACCCCCTTGGAGTCAACGAGCAGTACTTC; CDR3: CASSERSPNPLGVNEQYF
size: NA; length: 15; V: TRBV4-1; D: TRBD1; J: TRBJ1-4; DNA: TGCGCCAGCAGCCAAGGGGGACAGGGAAGCGAAAAACTGTTTTTT; CDR3: CASSQGGQGSEKLFF
size: NA; length: 14; V: TRBV28; D: NA; J: TRBJ1-3; DNA: TGTGCCAGCAGTCCATCAAACCCCGGTACCCCCGGGTATTTT; CDR3: CASSPSNPGTPGYF
size: NA; length: 17; V: TRBV7-2; D: NA; J: TRBJ2-4; DNA: TGTGCCAGCAGCTCGCGGGGGACAGGCCTAGCCAAAAACATTCAGTACTTC; CDR3: CASSSRGTGLAKNIQYF
size: NA; length: 18; V: TRBV28; D: NA; J: TRBJ1-2; DNA: TGTGCCAGCAGTTCCTACCGTTACAGGGCTCCTACTAACTATGGCTACACCTTC; CDR3: CASSSYRYRAPTNYGYTF
size: NA; length: 17; V: TRBV27; D: NA; J: TRBJ2-1; DNA: TGTGCCAGCAGTTTAAGAATTGGCGGAAGCTCCTACAATGAGCAGTTCTTC; CDR3: CASSLRIGGSSYNEQFF
size: NA; length: 14; V: TRBV6-5; D: NA; J: TRBJ2-2; DNA: TGTGCCAGCAGGAGGGGCGCGAACACCGGGGAGCTGTTTTTT; CDR3: CASRRGANTGELFF
size: NA; length: 14; V: TRBV5-1; D: TRBD1; J: TRBJ2-5; DNA: TGCGCCAGCCGGGCGACAGGGGCGAGAGAGACCCAGTACTTC; CDR3: CASRATGARETQYF